This T cell receptor beta chain was identified during a study of cytomegalovirus exposure and HLA in healthy donors. General study findings and limits: Further analysis, carried out later, found HLA-associated TCR beta chains more clonally expanded than equally common other chains. In all likelihood, a cluster of highly shared sequence variants was a sequencing artifact. Among TCR beta chains, those listed as cytomegalovirus-associated numbered fewer than 200.

Each donor was nominally healthy when sampled (though unrecorded immune exposures were likely). A few counts support this clone. Antigen unknown. The PCR was carried out with 60 Vbeta primers and 13 Jbeta primers. This table comes from immunoSEQ multiplex PCR, and its TCRdb copy is limited to in-frame clones, with some not included. Of 90,000 to 120,000 clones listed, around four fifths are singletons. The sequenced sample consisted of PBMCs. This TCR was sampled from a man younger than 45 in good health and CMV-seronegative.

CDR3 coding DNA: TGTGCCAGCAGTGAAGGCACAGCGGGACGTTCCGCCTCTGGAAACACCATATATTTT. This gives the protein CASSEGTAGRSASGNTIYF. The chain uses TRBV2 and TRBJ1-3, with D tentatively TRBD1 (5 bases). The CDR3 runs to 19 residues. Trimming stripped 1 base from V and 0 bases from J, with 19 bases between. Germline-derived CDR1 and CDR2 are SNHLY and FYNNEI.